The next 22 T cell receptor beta chains were all read from a single sample in a study of T cell responses to AZD1222 COVID-19 vaccine. The protocol was immunoSEQ multiplex PCR, while the TCRdb copy is restricted to in-frame clones and leaves out a portion. The data contain more than 110,000 clones, more than 75% of them singletons. Source: peripheral blood, taken 28 days after the second AZD1222 dose. Every receptor here comes from an adult who received the AZD1222 COVID-19 vaccine.

The chain combines TRBV11-2 with TRBJ2-5, with 9 bases fitting TRBD2. The CDR3 covers 16 residues. V gave up 5 bases and J gave up 2 bases; unmatched junction bases: 9. Germline V gene lookup returns CDR1 SGHAT and CDR2 FQNNGV. The CDR3 DNA is TGTGCCAGCAGCCGGAACCAGCGGGAGGCACAAGAGACCCAGTACTTC. Translated, it gives CASSRNQREAQETQYF. Based on the CDR3 plus reference TRBV11-2 and TRBJ2-5, the full variable domain is EAGVAQSPRYKIIEKRQSVAFWCNPISGHATLYWYQQILGQGPKLLIQFQNNGVVDDSQLPKDRFSAERLKGVDSTLKIQPAKLEDSAVYLCASSRNQREAQETQYFGPGTRLLVL.

The J gene is TRBJ1-2, the V gene TRBV6-5; D gene unclear. The CDR3 consists of 15 residues. Germline loops: CDR1 MNHEY, CDR2 SVGAGI. The germline V and J ends were trimmed by 7 bases and 6 bases, with 21 bases remaining between them. The DNA of the CDR3 is TGTGCCAGCACCAACTCAATTTTCAAGATTGATGGCTACACCTTC. As protein: CASTNSIFKIDGYTF.

The chain has TRBV28 and TRBJ1-2; D may be TRBD1 (6 bases). Germline loops: CDR1 MDHEN, CDR2 SYDVKM. The CDR3 runs 13 residues. V lost 6 bases to trimming and J lost 8 bases, with 16 bases between them. In DNA, the CDR3 is TGTGCCAGCAGAACACCAGGGGAGGTGGGCTACACCTTC. As protein: CASRTPGEVGYTF.

This clone was detected only a few times. This sequence joins TRBV5-1 and TRBJ1-2; 8 bases are shared with TRBD1. CDR1 is SGHRS and CDR2 is YFSETQ in the germline V gene. The CDR3 is 13 amino acids. Losses at the gene ends were 4 bases for V and 7 bases for J; bases not matched to a gene: 6. The CDR3 bases are TGCGCCAGCAGCATAGGACAGGGAGGTGGCTACACCTTC. Its translation is CASSIGQGGGYTF.

The table lists this clone with a count of one. The chain employs TRBV27 and TRBJ1-1, with a possible D match to TRBD1 (5 bases). The CDR3 runs 14 residues. Trimming stripped 3 bases from V and 6 bases from J, with 14 bases between. Germline loops: CDR1 MNHEY, CDR2 SMNVEV (reference sequence). CDR3 residues: CASSFGAVAPEAFF. Written as DNA, the CDR3 is TGTGCCAGCAGTTTTGGGGCAGTCGCCCCTGAAGCTTTCTTT.

Here the CDR3 DNA reads TGCGCCAGCAGCTTGGATGGACAGGGGTCTGGCTACACCTTC. This translates into CASSLDGQGSGYTF. The V gene is TRBV5-1, the J gene TRBJ1-2; 9 bases match TRBD1. CDR3 length equals 14 residues. Trimming at V came to 0 bases and at J to 7 bases, leaving 4 bases not matched to a gene. In germline, CDR1 is SGHRS, CDR2 YFSETQ.

The J gene is TRBJ2-3, the V gene TRBV7-3, with 10 bases aligning to TRBD2. Germline V CDR1 and CDR2: SGHTA, FQGTGA. The CDR3 covers 17 residues. V shed 5 bases and J 2 bases; nucleotides not matched to a gene: 10. For the CDR3, the DNA is TGTGCCAGCAGCCGTCCAGAAGCGGGGGGGCTCACAGATACGCAGTATTTT. This encodes CASSRPEAGGLTDTQYF.

V is TRBV19 and J is TRBJ2-3; TRBD2 is a possible D gene (7 bases). Trimming removed 11 bases from V and 4 bases from J, with 19 bases in between. The CDR3 loop spans 14 amino acids. CDR1 LNHDA and CDR2 SQIVND come from the germline V gene (reference sequence). CDR3 bases: TGTGCCTCTAAAGATGGCGGGGGCTCAGATACGCAGTATTTT. Translation: CASKDGGGSDTQYF.

This rearrangement joins TRBV6-5 to TRBJ2-1, with 10 nucleotides matching TRBD1. J gave up 7 bases and V 6 bases, and 9 bases lay outside the gene matches. This CDR3 is 15 amino acids long. Germline V gene lookup returns CDR1 MNHEY and CDR2 SVGAGI. The CDR3 region has the DNA TGTGCCAGCAGACAGGGACAGGGGCTGGGGAATGAGCAGTTCTTC. Translation: CASRQGQGLGNEQFF.

This clone was observed a handful of times. The chain links TRBV7-2 to TRBJ1-5, with D perhaps TRBD1 (5 bases). V lost 1 base, J lost 3 bases, and 10 bases lay in between. Germline V lookup: CDR1 SGHTA, CDR2 FQGNSA. This CDR3 has 15 residues. The CDR3: CASSLVGADNQPQHF. In DNA, the CDR3 is TGTGCCAGCAGCTTAGTCGGGGCTGACAATCAGCCCCAGCATTTT.

This chain links TRBV11-2 with TRBJ2-7, with D unclear. The CDR3 spans 15 residues. Trimming cost V 3 bases and J 3 bases, with 15 bases left between them. Germline CDR1 SGHAT, CDR2 FQNNGV. CDR3 in DNA: TGTGCCAGCAGCTTTACACGAACAGAAAACTACGAGCAGTACTTC. Protein sequence: CASSFTRTENYEQYF.

V is TRBV7-2 and J is TRBJ2-7; D is unclear. V lost 3 bases and J 2 bases, leaving 11 bases between the germline ends. CDR1 and CDR2 (germline): SGHTA, FQGNSA. There are 14 residues in the CDR3. This chain's CDR3 is CASSLPANTYEQYF. In nucleotides, the CDR3 is TGTGCCAGCAGCTTGCCGGCGAACACCTACGAGCAGTACTTC.

V and J are TRBV7-9 and TRBJ1-1; D is perhaps TRBD1 (5 bases). The CDR3 length is 17 residues. The germline V gene encodes CDR1 SEHNR and CDR2 FQNEAQ (reference sequence). V was shortened by 3 bases and J by 0 bases, with 17 bases between the two germline ends. The chain's CDR3 is CASSLDGRAGLNTEAFF. Here the CDR3 DNA reads TGTGCCAGCAGCTTGGACGGCCGGGCAGGGCTGAACACTGAAGCTTTCTTT.

The V call is TRBV15, the J call TRBJ2-5, with 7 bases that match TRBD1. Germline V CDR1 and CDR2: LNHNV, YYDKDF (reference sequence). This CDR3 has 17 amino acids. Losses at the gene ends were 0 bases for V and 1 base for J; bases not matched to a gene: 8. The DNA of the CDR3 is TGTGCCACCAGCAGAGAGGTGTTAGGGGGCTCCCAAGAGACCCAGTACTTC. It codes for CATSREVLGGSQETQYF.

The chain carries TRBV28 and TRBJ1-1; no reliable D call. V was pared by 3 bases and J by 11 bases, with 16 bases between. The CDR3 covers 13 residues. Germline assignment: CDR1 MDHEN and CDR2 SYDVKM. In DNA form, the CDR3 reads TGTGCCAGCAGTTTGGCCACATCTTACTGGGCTTTCTTT. Encoded protein: CASSLATSYWAFF.

The chain employs TRBV5-1 and TRBJ1-6; TRBD1 is a possible D gene (5 bases). Trimming removed 2 bases from V and 4 bases from J, with 7 bases in between. Germline V lookup: CDR1 SGHRS, CDR2 YFSETQ. The CDR3 length is 14 residues. CDR3 coding DNA: TGCGCCAGCAGCTTCGCAGGGTATAATTCACCCCTCCACTTT. Translated: CASSFAGYNSPLHF.

This chain links TRBV7-9 with TRBJ1-1; no firm D call. CDR3 length equals 12 residues. The germline CDR1 and CDR2 sequences are SEHNR and FQNEAQ (reference sequence). Between the trimmed V and J ends, which lost 3 bases and 1 base, there was a span of 3 bases. CDR3 region: CASSFQNTEAFF. The CDR3 nucleotides are TGTGCCAGCAGCTTTCAGAACACTGAAGCTTTCTTT.

V and J are TRBV6-5 and TRBJ2-7; tentatively, D is TRBD2 (6 bases). Trimming took 6 bases from V and 2 from J, leaving 14 bases between them. Germline V lookup: CDR1 MNHEY, CDR2 SVGAGI. CDR3 length equals 14 residues. CDR3 sequence (DNA): TGTGCCAGCAGCCGCGGGACCCAAACCTACGAGCAGTACTTC. Amino acid sequence: CASSRGTQTYEQYF.

This sequence joins TRBV15 and TRBJ1-2, with TRBD1 matching 7 bases. The CDR3 has 16 amino acids. CDR1 is LNHNV, CDR2 YYDKDF, per germline (reference sequence). V was pared by 0 bases and J by 8 bases, with 12 bases of the junction left unmatched. The CDR3 sequence: CATSRDSTTTGWGYTF. The CDR3 coding sequence is TGTGCCACCAGCAGAGACTCGACCACGACAGGGTGGGGCTACACCTTC. The full variable domain, its missing parts supplied by reference TRBV15 and TRBJ1-2, is DAMVIQNPRYQVTQFGKPVTLSCSQTLNHNVMYWYQQKSSQAPKLLFHYYDKDFNNEADTPDNFQSRRPNTSFCFLDIRSPGLGDTAMYLCATSRDSTTTGWGYTFGSGTRLTVV.

The V call is TRBV6-5, the J call TRBJ2-2; D is undetermined. In germline, CDR1 is MNHEY, CDR2 SVGAGI. The V gene lost 5 bases and the J gene lost 2 bases, with 12 bases spanning the gap. The CDR3 runs 15 residues. CDR3 in DNA: TGTGCCAGCAGTCCTGCAGCACTTAACACCGGGGAGCTGTTTTTT. This codes for CASSPAALNTGELFF.

The gene calls are TRBV6-5 and TRBJ1-5; weak D call: TRBD1 (6 bases). Trimming stripped 0 bases from V and 7 bases from J, with 10 bases between. CDR1 is MNHEY and CDR2 is SVGAGI in the germline V gene. CDR3 length: 14 residues. The CDR3 protein is CASSYSGGGQPQHF. The CDR3 DNA reads as TGTGCCAGCAGTTACTCCGGGGGGGGCCAGCCCCAGCATTTT.

The chain is built from TRBV6-5 and TRBJ2-7; 9 positions match TRBD1. CDR3 size: 14 residues. V lost 2 bases and J lost 3; bases outside the gene matches: 2. Per germline, CDR1 MNHEY and CDR2 SVGAGI. CDR3 sequence (DNA): TGTGCCAGCAGTTACACGGGACAGGGCTACGAGCAGTACTTC. Protein: CASSYTGQGYEQYF.